The sequence of this T cell receptor beta chain was determined in a study of shared clonotypes between healthy human individuals. The study's findings and limits: It was the non-shared clonotypes that had lower generation probabilities than clonotypes shared by all four donors.

As regards this clone: No antigen is known for it.

This CDR3 contains 13 residues. V lost 5 bases, J lost 7 bases, and 6 bases stayed unmatched. Germline CDR1 and CDR2: SQVTM and ANQGSEA. Clones were sequenced by immunoSEQ multiplex PCR, and TCRdb holds only the in-frame ones, with some missing. The sample carries 2 million to 2.5 million clones, 95% recorded once. This rearrangement joins TRBV29-1 to TRBJ2-1; TRBD2 matches 9 bases. The receptor was isolated from a man aged 18-30 years in good health. Sequenced input: naive CD4+ T cells sorted from blood. Subset in this sample: CD45RA+ positively selected. The CDR3 reads CSVLRGGANEQFF. The CDR3 DNA reads as TGCAGCGTTCTTCGCGGGGGGGCTAATGAGCAGTTCTTC.